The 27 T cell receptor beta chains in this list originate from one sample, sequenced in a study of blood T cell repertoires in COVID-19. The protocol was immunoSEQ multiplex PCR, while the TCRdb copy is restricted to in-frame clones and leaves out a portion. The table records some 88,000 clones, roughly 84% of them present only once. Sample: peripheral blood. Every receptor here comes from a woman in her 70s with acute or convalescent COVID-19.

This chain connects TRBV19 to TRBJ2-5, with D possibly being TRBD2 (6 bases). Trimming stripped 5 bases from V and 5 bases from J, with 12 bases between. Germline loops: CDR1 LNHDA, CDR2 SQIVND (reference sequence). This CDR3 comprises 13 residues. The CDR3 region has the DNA TGTGCCAGTAGTGCCCGACTAGAGGAGACCCAGTACTTC. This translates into CASSARLEETQYF.

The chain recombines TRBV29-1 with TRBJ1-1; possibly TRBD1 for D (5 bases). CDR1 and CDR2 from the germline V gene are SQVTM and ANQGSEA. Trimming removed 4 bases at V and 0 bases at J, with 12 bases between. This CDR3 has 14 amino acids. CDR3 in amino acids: CSVAGKKLNTEAFF. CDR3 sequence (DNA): TGCAGCGTTGCAGGGAAGAAATTGAACACTGAAGCTTTCTTT.

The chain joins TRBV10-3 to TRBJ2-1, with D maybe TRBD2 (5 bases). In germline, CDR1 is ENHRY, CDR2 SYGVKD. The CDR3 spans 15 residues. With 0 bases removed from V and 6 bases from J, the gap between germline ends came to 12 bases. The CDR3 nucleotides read TGTGCCATCAGTGAGTCCCGGGGATTGACCAATGAGCAGTTCTTC. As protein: CAISESRGLTNEQFF.

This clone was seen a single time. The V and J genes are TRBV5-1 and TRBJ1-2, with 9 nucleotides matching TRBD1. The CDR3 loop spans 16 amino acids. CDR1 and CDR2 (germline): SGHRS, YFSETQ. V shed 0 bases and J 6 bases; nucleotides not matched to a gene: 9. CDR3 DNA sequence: TGCGCCAGCAGCTTGGAAGCGACAGGGGGAGTCGATGGCTACACCTTC. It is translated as CASSLEATGGVDGYTF.

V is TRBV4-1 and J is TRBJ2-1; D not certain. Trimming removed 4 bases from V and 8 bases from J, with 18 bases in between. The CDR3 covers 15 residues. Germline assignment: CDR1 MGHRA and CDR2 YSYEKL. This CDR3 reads CASSLLATTHDEQFF. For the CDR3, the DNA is TGCGCCAGCAGCCTTCTCGCTACTACACATGATGAGCAGTTCTTC.

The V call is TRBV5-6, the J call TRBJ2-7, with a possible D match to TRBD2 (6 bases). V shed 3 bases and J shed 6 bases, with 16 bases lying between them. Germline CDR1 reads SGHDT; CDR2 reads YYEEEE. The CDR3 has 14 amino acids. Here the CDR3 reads CASSYRDSFREQYV. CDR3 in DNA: TGTGCCAGCAGCTACCGGGACTCCTTCCGCGAGCAGTACGTC.

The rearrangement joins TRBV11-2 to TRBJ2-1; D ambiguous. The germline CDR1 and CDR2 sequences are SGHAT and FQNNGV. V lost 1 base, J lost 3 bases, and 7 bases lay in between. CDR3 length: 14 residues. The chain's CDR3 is CASSLVSVYNEQFF. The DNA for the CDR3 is TGTGCCAGCAGCTTAGTCTCAGTCTACAATGAGCAGTTCTTC.

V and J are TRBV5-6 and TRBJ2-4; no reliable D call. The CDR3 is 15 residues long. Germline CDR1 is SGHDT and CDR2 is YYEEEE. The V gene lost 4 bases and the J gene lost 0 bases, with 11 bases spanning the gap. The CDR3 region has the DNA TGTGCCAGCAGCGTGGCAGGATTAGCCAAAAACATTCAGTACTTC. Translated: CASSVAGLAKNIQYF.

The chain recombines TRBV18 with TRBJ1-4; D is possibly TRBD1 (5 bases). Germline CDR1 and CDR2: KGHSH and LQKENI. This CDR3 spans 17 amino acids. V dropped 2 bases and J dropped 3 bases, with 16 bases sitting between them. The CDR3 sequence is CASSPSTVTASNEKLFF. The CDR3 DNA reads TGTGCCAGCTCACCATCGACGGTGACAGCCTCTAATGAAAAACTGTTTTTT.

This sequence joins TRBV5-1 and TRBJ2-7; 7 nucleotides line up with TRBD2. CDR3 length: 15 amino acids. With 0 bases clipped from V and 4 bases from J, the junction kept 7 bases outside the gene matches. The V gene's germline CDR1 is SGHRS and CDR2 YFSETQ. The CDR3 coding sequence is TGCGCCAGCAGCTTGGGCGCCGCGGGGGTATACGAGCAGTACGTC. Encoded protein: CASSLGAAGVYEQYV.

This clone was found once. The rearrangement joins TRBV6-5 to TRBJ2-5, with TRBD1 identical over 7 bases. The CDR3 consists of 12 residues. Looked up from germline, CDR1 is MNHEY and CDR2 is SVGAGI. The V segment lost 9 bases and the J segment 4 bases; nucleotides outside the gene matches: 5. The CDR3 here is CASQWDRETQYF. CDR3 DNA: TGTGCCAGTCAATGGGACAGAGAGACCCAGTACTTC.

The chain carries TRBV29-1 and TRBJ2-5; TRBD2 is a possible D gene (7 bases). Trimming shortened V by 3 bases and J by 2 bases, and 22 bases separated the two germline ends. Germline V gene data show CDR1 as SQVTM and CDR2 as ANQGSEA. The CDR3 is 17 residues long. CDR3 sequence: CSVDRRGAGVPQETQYF. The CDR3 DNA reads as TGCAGCGTTGATCGTAGGGGGGCGGGGGTCCCACAAGAGACCCAGTACTTC.

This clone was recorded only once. DNA for the CDR3: TGTGCCAGCAGCCAAACGATAGCGAACACCGGGGAGCTGTTTTTT. Residues: CASSQTIANTGELFF. V gene TRBV14 combines with J gene TRBJ2-2, with D unresolved. This CDR3 contains 15 residues. V was shortened by 2 bases and J by 0 bases, with 7 bases between the two germline ends. Germline lookup yields CDR1 SGHDN and CDR2 FVKESK.

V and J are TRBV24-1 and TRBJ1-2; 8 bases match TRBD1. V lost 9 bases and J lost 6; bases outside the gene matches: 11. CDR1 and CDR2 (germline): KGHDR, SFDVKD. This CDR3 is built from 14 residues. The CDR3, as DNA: TGTGCCACCCAACAAGCCACAGGGGGTCATGGCTACACCTTC. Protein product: CATQQATGGHGYTF.

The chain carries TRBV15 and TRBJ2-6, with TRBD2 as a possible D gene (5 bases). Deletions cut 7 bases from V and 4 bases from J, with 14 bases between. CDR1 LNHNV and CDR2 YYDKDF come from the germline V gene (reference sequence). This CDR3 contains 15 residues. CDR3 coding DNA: TGTGCCACCACTTCCAGCCCGGGAGGGGCCAACGTCCTGACTTTC. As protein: CATTSSPGGANVLTF. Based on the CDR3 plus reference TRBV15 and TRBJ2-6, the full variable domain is DAMVIQNPRYQVTQFGKPVTLSCSQTLNHNVMYWYQQKSSQAPKLLFHYYDKDFNNEADTPDNFQSRRPNTSFCFLDIRSPGLGDTAMYLCATTSSPGGANVLTFGAGSRLTVL.

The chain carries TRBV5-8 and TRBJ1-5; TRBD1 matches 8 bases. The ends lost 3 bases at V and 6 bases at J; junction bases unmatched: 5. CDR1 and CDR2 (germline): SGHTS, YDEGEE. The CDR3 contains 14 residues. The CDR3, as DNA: TGTGCCAGCAGCTCAGGGGGCCACGGTCAGCCCCAGCATTTT. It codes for CASSSGGHGQPQHF. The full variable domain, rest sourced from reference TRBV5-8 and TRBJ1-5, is EAGVTQSPTHLIKTRGQQATLRCSPISGHTSVYWYQQALGLGLQFLLWYDEGEERNRGNFPPRFSGRQFPNYSSELNVNALELEDSALYLCASSSGGHGQPQHFGDGTRLSIL.

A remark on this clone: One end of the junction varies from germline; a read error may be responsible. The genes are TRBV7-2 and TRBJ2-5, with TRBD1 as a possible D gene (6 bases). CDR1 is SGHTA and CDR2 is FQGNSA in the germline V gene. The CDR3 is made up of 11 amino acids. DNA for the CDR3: TGTGCCAGCAGCCCACAGGGTGTTCAACACTTC. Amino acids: CASSPQGVQHF.

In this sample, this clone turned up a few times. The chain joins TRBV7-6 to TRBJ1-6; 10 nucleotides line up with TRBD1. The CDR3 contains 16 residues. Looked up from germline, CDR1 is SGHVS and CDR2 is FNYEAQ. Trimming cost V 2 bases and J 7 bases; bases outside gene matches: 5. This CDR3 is CASSLMEGQGNSPLHF. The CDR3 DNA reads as TGTGCCAGCAGCTTAATGGAGGGACAGGGGAATTCACCCCTCCACTTT.

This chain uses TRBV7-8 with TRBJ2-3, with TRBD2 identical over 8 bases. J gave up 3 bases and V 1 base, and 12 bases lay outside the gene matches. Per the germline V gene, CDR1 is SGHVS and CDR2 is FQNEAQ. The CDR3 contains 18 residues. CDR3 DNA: TGTGCCAGCAGCTTAGAGGAAGCGGGAGTTGGGTGGACAGATACGCAGTATTTT. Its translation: CASSLEEAGVGWTDTQYF.

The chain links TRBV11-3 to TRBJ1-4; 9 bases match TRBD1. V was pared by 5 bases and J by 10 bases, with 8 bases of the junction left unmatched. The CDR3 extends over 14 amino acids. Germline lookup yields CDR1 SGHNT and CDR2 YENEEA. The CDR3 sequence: CASSAGQGSRKLFF. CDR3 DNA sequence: TGTGCCAGCAGCGCCGGACAGGGGTCACGAAAACTGTTTTTT.

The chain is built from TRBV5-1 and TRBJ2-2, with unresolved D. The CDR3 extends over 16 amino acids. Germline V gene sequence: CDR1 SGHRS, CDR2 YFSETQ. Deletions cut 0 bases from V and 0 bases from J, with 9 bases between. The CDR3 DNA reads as TGCGCCAGCAGCTTGGGCTTAGCCGCGAACACCGGGGAGCTGTTTTTT. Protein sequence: CASSLGLAANTGELFF.

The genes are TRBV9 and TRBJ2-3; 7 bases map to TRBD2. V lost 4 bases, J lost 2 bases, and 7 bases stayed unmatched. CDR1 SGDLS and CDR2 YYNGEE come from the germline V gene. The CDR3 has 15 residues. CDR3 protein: CASSSPSGITDTQYF. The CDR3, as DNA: TGTGCCAGCAGCTCACCGAGCGGGATCACAGATACGCAGTATTTT.

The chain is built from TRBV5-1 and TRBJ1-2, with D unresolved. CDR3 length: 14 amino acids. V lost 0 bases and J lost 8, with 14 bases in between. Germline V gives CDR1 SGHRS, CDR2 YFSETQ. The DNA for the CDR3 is TGCGCCAGCAGCTTGGCCACTACGTTCGTAGGCTACACCTTC. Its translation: CASSLATTFVGYTF.

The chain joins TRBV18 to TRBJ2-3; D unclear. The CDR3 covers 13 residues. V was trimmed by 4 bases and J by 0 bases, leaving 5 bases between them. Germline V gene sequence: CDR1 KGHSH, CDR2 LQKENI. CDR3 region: CASSQSSTDTQYF. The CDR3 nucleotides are TGTGCCAGCTCACAATCTAGCACAGATACGCAGTATTTT.

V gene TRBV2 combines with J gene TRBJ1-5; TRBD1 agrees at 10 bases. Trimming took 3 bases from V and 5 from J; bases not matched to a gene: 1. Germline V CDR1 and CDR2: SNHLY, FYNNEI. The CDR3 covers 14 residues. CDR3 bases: TGTGCCAGCAGTGAGGACAGGGGGGATCAGCCCCAGCATTTT. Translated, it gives CASSEDRGDQPQHF.

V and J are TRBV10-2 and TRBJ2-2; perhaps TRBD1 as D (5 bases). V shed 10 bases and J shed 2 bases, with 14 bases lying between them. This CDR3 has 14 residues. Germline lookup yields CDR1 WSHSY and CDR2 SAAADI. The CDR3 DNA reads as TGCGCCACCCTTACAGGTTTTAACACCGGGGAGCTGTTTTTT. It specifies CATLTGFNTGELFF.

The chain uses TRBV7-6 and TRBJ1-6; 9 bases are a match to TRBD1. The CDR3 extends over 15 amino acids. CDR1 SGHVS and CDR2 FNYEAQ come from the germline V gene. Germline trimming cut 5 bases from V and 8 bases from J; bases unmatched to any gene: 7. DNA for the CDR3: TGTGCCAGCAGCGCCTCCGGGACAGGGCATTCACCCCTCCACTTT. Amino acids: CASSASGTGHSPLHF.